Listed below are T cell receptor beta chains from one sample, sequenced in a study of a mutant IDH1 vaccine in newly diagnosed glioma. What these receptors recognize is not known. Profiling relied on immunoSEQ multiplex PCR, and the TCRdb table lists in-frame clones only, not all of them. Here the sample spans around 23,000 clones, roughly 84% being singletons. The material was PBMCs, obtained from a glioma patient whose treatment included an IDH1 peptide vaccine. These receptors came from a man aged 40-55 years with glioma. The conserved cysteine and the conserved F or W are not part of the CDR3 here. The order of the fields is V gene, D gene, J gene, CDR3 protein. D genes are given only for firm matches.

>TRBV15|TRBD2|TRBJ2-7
ATSRAFLAGGHEQY
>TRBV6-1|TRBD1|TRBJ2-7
ASSESGGTGAER
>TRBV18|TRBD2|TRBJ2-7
ASSPRVAGGNEQY
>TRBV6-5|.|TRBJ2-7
ASSRGPGRASL
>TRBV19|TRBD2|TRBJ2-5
ASSPGRARETQY
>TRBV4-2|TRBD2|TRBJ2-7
ASSQRLAGGPNPEQY
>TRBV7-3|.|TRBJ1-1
ASGRQANTEAF
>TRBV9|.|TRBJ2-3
AGLPGRDTQY
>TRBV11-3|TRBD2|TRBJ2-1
ASSRFLAGEEANEQF
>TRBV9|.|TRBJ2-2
ASSPFWNTGELF
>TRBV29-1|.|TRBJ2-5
SVDPQRQETQY
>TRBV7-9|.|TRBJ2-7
ASSLHNYEQY
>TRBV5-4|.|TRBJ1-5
ASSAGPIGNQPQH
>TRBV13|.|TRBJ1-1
ASSTGPNTEAF
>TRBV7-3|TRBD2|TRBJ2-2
ASTSGPNTGELF
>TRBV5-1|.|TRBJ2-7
ASSTGLDYEQY
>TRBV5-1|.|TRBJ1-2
ASSVQTEENGYT
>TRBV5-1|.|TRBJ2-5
ASSPTGLGGKTQY
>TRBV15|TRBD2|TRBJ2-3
ATSREGLDPQY
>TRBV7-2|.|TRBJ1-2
ASSRQQGLGYT
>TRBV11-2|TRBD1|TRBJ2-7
ASSRTGGNEQY
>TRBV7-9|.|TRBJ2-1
ASSRTWGDGGEQF
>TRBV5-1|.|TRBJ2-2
ASTIRSRENTGELF
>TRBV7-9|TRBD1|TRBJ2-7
ASRGTAYEQY
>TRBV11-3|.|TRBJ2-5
ASSFIRSQY
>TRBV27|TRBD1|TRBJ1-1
ASPGQGARNTEAF
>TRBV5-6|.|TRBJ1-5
ASSLGHRVDQPQH
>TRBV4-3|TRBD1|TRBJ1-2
ASSQARDRAFGYT
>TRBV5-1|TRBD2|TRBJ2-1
ASSLTSGSYNEQF
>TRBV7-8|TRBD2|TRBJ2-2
ASSFSGRFAGELF
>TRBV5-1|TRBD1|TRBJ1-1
ASRTTGVTEAF
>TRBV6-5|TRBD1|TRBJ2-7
ASSPFRDRGYEQY
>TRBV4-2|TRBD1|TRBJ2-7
ASSQPGQRSYEQY
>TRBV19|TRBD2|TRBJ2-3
ASGKGTSGSDTQY
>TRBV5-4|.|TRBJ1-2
ASSLVGVLSYGYT
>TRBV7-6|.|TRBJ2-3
ASKETTNTDTQY
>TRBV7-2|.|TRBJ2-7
ASSLDHLAGEEQY
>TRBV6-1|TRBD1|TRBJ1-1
AVRTGAILNTEAF
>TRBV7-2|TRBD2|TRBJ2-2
ASSLLGTSGNTGELF
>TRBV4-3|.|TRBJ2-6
ASSQDYGFSGANVLT
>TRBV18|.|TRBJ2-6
ASSNDGSGANVLT
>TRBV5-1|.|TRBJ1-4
ASSPRASGPTNEKLF